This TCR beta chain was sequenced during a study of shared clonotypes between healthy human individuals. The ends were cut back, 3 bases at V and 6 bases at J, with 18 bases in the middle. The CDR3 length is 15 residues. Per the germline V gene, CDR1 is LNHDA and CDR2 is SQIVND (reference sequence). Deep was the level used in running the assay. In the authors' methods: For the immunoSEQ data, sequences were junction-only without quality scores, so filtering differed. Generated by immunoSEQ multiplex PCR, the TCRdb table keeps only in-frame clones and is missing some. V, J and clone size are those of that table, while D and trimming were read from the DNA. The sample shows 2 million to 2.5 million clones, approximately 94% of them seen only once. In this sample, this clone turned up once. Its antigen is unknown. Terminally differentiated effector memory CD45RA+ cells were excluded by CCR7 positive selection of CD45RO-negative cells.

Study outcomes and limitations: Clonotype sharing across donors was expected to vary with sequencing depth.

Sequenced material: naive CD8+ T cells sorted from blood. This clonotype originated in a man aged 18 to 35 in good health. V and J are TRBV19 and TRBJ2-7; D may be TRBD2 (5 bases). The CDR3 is CASSIPGEIFGEQYF. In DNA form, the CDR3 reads TGTGCCAGTAGTATCCCCGGGGAAATTTTCGGCGAGCAGTACTTC.